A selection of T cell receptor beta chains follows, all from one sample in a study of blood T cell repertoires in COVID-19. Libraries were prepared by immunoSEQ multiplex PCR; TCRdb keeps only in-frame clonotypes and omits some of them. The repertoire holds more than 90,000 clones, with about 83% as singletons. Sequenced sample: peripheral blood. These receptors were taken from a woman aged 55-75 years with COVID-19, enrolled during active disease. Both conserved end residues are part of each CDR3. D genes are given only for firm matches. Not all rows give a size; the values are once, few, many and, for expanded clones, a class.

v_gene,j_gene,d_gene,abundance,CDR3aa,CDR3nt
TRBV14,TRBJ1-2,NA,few,CASSPGPGHGYTF,TGTGCCAGCAGTCCAGGGCCCGGGCATGGCTACACCTTC
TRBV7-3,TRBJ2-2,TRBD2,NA,CASSSTSRGTGELFF,TGTGCCAGCAGCTCGACTAGCCGGGGCACCGGGGAGCTGTTTTTT
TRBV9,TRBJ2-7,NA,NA,CASSLGADSYEQYF,TGTGCCAGCAGCCTGGGGGCCGACTCCTACGAGCAGTACTTC
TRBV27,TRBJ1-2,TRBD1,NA,CASSFTGGGGYTF,TGTGCCAGCAGTTTTACAGGGGGCGGGGGCTACACCTTC
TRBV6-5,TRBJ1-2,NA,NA,CASSPDFNYGYTF,TGTGCCAGCAGTCCGGACTTCAACTATGGCTACACCTTC
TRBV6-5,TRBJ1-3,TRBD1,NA,CASSPGQSGNTIYF,TGTGCCAGCAGTCCGGGACAGAGTGGAAACACCATATATTTT
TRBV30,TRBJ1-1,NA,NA,CAWSVAGNTEAFF,TGTGCCTGGAGTGTAGCGGGGAACACTGAAGCTTTCTTT
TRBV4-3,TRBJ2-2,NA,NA,CASSQDRGTHRGEHRELFF,TGCGCCAGCAGCCAAGATCGGGGGACCCACAGGGGCGAACACCGGGAGCTGTTTTTT
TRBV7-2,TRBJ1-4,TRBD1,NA,CASSLTGNEKLFF,TGTGCCAGCAGCTTGACAGGGAATGAAAAACTGTTTTTT
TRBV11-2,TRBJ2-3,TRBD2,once,CASSPRLAGGTDTQYF,TGTGCCAGCAGCCCCAGGCTAGCGGGGGGCACAGATACGCAGTATTTT
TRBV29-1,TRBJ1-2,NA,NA,CSVEVGRGDGYTF,TGCAGCGTTGAGGTAGGAAGAGGTGATGGCTACACCTTC
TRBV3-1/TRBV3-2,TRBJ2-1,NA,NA,CASSYRSEQFF,TGTGCCAGCAGCTACAGGTCTGAGCAGTTCTTC
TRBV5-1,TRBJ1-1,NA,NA,CASSTDKVGTEAFF,TGCGCCAGCAGCACCGACAAAGTGGGCACTGAAGCTTTCTTT
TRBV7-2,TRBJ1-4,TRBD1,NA,CASSFDRGGYEKLFF,TGTGCCAGCAGCTTCGACAGGGGGGGGTATGAAAAACTGTTTTTT
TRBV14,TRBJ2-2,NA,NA,CASSHGGTNTGELFF,TGTGCCAGCAGCCATGGTGGGACAAACACCGGGGAGCTGTTTTTT
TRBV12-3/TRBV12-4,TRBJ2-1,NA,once,CASSLVADNEQFF,TGTGCCAGCAGTTTAGTGGCAGACAATGAGCAGTTCTTC
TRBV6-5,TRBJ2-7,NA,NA,CASSYSGSGEAYEQYF,TGTGCCAGCAGTTACTCGGGTTCCGGGGAGGCCTACGAGCAGTACTTC
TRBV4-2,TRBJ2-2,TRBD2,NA,CASSHTSGGKGELFF,TGTGCCAGCAGCCATACTAGCGGGGGGAAGGGGGAGCTGTTTTTT
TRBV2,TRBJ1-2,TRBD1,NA,CASSGVAGTGHGYTF,TGTGCCAGCAGTGGGGTCGCCGGGACAGGCCATGGCTACACCTTC
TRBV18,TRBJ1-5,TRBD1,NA,CASSPQGDQPQHF,TGTGCCAGCTCACCCCAGGGGGATCAGCCCCAGCATTTT
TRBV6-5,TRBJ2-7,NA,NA,CASSPGAYEQYF,TGTGCCAGCAGTCCGGGAGCCTACGAGCAGTACTTC
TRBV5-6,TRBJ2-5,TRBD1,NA,CASSFVGTDQETQYF,TGTGCCAGCAGCTTCGTGGGGACAGACCAAGAGACCCAGTACTTC
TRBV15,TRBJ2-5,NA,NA,CATLDRSQETQYF,TGTGCCACTCTGGACAGATCCCAAGAGACCCAGTACTTC
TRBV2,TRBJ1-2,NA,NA,CASSEAARLYGYTF,TGTGCCAGCAGTGAAGCGGCCAGGCTCTATGGCTACACCTTC
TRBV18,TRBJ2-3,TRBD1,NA,CASSDGTETDTQYF,TGTGCCAGCTCGGACGGGACAGAGACGGATACGCAGTATTTT
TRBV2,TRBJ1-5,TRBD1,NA,CASSSGTGGQWPQHF,TGTGCCAGCAGTTCGGGGACAGGGGGACAATGGCCCCAGCATTTT
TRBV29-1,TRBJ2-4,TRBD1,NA,CSVDKGTGDIQYF,TGCAGCGTTGATAAGGGGACAGGGGACATTCAGTACTTC
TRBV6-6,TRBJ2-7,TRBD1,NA,CASSQGAVEQYF,TGTGCCAGCAGTCAGGGGGCGGTCGAGCAGTACTTC
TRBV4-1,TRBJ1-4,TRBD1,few,CASSRVQGVNEKLFF,TGCGCCAGCAGCCGGGTACAGGGGGTCAATGAAAAACTGTTTTTT
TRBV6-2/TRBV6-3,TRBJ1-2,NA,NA,CASSPRRGTNYGYTF,TGTGCCAGCAGCCCGCGGCGGGGGACCAACTATGGCTACACCTTC
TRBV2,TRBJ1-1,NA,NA,CATRGALDTEAFF,TGTGCCACCAGAGGGGCCCTGGACACTGAAGCTTTCTTT
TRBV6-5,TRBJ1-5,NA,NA,CASSYSIRGDQPQHF,TGTGCCAGCAGTTACTCGATTCGGGGGGATCAGCCCCAGCATTTT
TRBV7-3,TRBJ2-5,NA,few,CASSVTSSGQETQYF,TGTGCCAGCAGCGTGACTAGTTCCGGCCAAGAGACCCAGTACTTC
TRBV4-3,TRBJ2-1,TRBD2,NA,CASSQVTSGGEQFF,TGCGCCAGCAGCCAAGTGACTAGCGGCGGTGAGCAGTTCTTC
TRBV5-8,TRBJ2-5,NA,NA,CASSLRRRTLLLETQYF,TGTGCCAGCAGCTTGCGTCGGAGGACTTTGCTTTTAGAGACCCAGTACTTC
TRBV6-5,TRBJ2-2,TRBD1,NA,CASSRTGDATGELFF,TGTGCCAGCAGTCGGACAGGGGATGCTACCGGGGAGCTGTTTTTT
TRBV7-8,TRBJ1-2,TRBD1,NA,CASSLGVGTVGRYTF,TGTGCCAGCAGCTTAGGTGTCGGGACAGTCGGTCGCTACACCTTC
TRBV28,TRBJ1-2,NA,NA,CASSTGPSNYGYTF,TGTGCCAGCAGCACAGGTCCTTCTAACTATGGCTACACCTTC
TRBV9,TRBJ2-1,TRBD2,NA,CASSVGIAGGLPLEQFF,TGTGCCAGCAGCGTAGGGATAGCGGGGGGCCTACCACTTGAGCAGTTCTTC
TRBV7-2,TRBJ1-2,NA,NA,CASSPGYYGYTF,TGTGCCAGCAGCCCCGGGTACTATGGCTACACCTTC
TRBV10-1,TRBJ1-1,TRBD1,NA,CASSGPTGDTEAFF,TGCGCCAGCAGTGGGCCGACAGGGGACACTGAAGCTTTCTTT
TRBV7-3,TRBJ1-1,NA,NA,CASSTGNTEAFF,TGTGCCAGCAGCACAGGGAACACTGAAGCTTTCTTT
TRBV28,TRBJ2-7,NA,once,CASSQGLREQYF,TGTGCCAGCAGCCAAGGACTGAGAGAGCAGTACTTC